Below are 23 T cell receptor beta chains sequenced from a single sample in a study of persistence of HIV-infected CD4 T cells. Which antigens these TCRs recognize remains unknown. This was the immunoSEQ version 4 assay in survey mode. This table comes from immunoSEQ multiplex PCR, and its TCRdb copy is limited to in-frame clones, with some not included. Here the sample spans tens of thousands of clones, around 75% being singletons. Lysates of CMV-infected fibroblasts at approximately 9.6 ug/mL stimulated these cells. CD40L-negative CD69-negative CD45RO-high memory CD4+ T cells were sorted as populations depleted of antigen-responding cells. Sequenced here: CD4+ T cells sorted from PBMCs after approximately 19-hour stimulation, sampled from a patient who received antiretroviral therapy. The receptors derive from an adult man with HIV who was CMV-seropositive.

The chain links TRBV5-1 to TRBJ1-1; D uncertain. Germline CDR1 SGHRS, CDR2 YFSETQ. V was trimmed by 0 bases and J by 0 bases, leaving 9 bases between them. The CDR3 covers 15 residues. This chain's CDR3 is CASSLEVGLNTEAFF. As DNA, the CDR3 is TGCGCCAGCAGCTTGGAGGTCGGTCTGAACACTGAAGCTTTCTTT. The variable domain in full, completed from reference TRBV5-1 and TRBJ1-1, reads KAGVTQTPRYLIKTRGQQVTLSCSPISGHRSVSWYQQTPGQGLQFLFEYFSETQRNKGNFPGRFSGRQFSNSRSEMNVSTLELGDSALYLCASSLEVGLNTEAFFGQGTRLTVV.

This chain uses TRBV5-4 with TRBJ2-2, with 8 positions matching TRBD2. The V segment lost 1 base and the J segment 6 bases; nucleotides outside the gene matches: 14. From germline, CDR1 is SGHNT and CDR2 YYREEE (reference sequence). The CDR3 has 18 amino acids. CDR3 residues: CASSLKKSAGGVAGELFF. CDR3 in DNA: TGTGCCAGCAGCTTGAAAAAATCGGCGGGAGGAGTCGCCGGGGAGCTGTTTTTT.

The rearrangement joins TRBV19 to TRBJ1-1, with no clear D. With 2 bases removed from V and 7 bases from J, the gap between germline ends came to 8 bases. Germline V gene lookup returns CDR1 LNHDA and CDR2 SQIVND (reference sequence). This CDR3 has 12 residues. This CDR3 is CASSIWGSEAFF. CDR3 nucleotides: TGTGCCAGTAGTATATGGGGAAGTGAAGCTTTCTTT.

This clone was counted between two and nine times. This chain joins TRBV7-2 and TRBJ2-3; D is perhaps TRBD1 or TRBD2 (5 bases each). The CDR3 sequence is 16 residues long. Trimming removed 0 bases from V and 2 bases from J, with 12 bases in between. Germline CDR1 SGHTA, CDR2 FQGNSA. Written as DNA, the CDR3 is TGTGCCAGCAGCTTAGCGGGGAGACAGTCCACAGATACGCAGTATTTT. Residues: CASSLAGRQSTDTQYF.

This chain uses TRBV15 with TRBJ2-7; TRBD1 might be the D (6 bases). Looked up from germline, CDR1 is LNHNV and CDR2 is YYDKDF (reference sequence). With 3 bases removed from V and 3 bases from J, the gap between germline ends came to 15 bases. The CDR3 is made up of 15 amino acids. The CDR3 spells CATSSEVDSFYEQYF. Here the CDR3 DNA reads TGTGCCACCAGCAGTGAGGTGGACAGCTTCTACGAGCAGTACTTC.

This clone was recorded only once. The chain carries TRBV5-1 and TRBJ2-1; 7 nucleotides line up with TRBD2. In germline, CDR1 is SGHRS, CDR2 YFSETQ. J was trimmed by 1 base and V by 0 bases; bases with no gene match: 7. The CDR3 consists of 17 residues. The CDR3 is CASSLAADGGSYNEQFF. CDR3 in DNA: TGCGCCAGCAGCTTGGCCGCTGACGGGGGGTCCTACAATGAGCAGTTCTTC. The full variable domain, its missing parts supplied by reference TRBV5-1 and TRBJ2-1, is KAGVTQTPRYLIKTRGQQVTLSCSPISGHRSVSWYQQTPGQGLQFLFEYFSETQRNKGNFPGRFSGRQFSNSRSEMNVSTLELGDSALYLCASSLAADGGSYNEQFFGPGTRLTVL.

This chain links TRBV3-1 (or the pseudogene TRBV3-2) with TRBJ2-2; D is unclear. V lost 7 bases, J lost 4 bases, and 16 bases lay in between. CDR1 is LGHDT and CDR2 is YNNKEL in the germline V gene (reference sequence). There are 15 residues in the CDR3. CDR3 sequence: CASTSILGVTGELFF. DNA of the CDR3: TGTGCCAGCACCTCAATTTTAGGAGTCACCGGGGAGCTGTTTTTT.

The chain carries TRBV7-9 and TRBJ1-1; TRBD1 aligns across 8 bases. V lost 5 bases to trimming and J lost 5 bases; unmatched junction nucleotides: 10. Germline-derived CDR1 and CDR2 are SEHNR and FQNEAQ (reference sequence). The CDR3 extends over 15 amino acids. In DNA form, the CDR3 reads TGTGCCAGCAGCCCCTCACCCAGGGGGCTGACTGAAGCTTTCTTT. Its protein product is CASSPSPRGLTEAFF. Filled out from reference TRBV7-9 and TRBJ1-1, the complete variable domain reads DTGVSQNPRHKITKRGQNVTFRCDPISEHNRLYWYRQTLGQGPEFLTYFQNEAQLEKSRLLSDRFSAERPKGSFSTLEIQRTEQGDSAMYLCASSPSPRGLTEAFFGQGTRLTVV.

The CDR3 DNA reads as TGTGCCAGCAGGGACAGGGGGCATGGCGAGCAGTACTTC. Translation: CASRDRGHGEQYF. The chain employs TRBV6-5 and TRBJ2-7, with TRBD1 matching over 11 bases. Germline assignment: CDR1 MNHEY and CDR2 SVGAGI. Germline trimming cut 6 bases from V and 6 bases from J; bases unmatched to any gene: 4. This CDR3 is 13 amino acids long.

This clone was seen only a few times. The genes are TRBV6-5 and TRBJ1-2; maybe TRBD1 (5 bases). Trimming took 5 bases from V and 7 from J, leaving 14 bases between them. This CDR3 spans 13 amino acids. CDR1 is MNHEY, CDR2 SVGAGI, per germline. The CDR3 DNA is TGTGCCAGCAGTCTTATTTGGGGGGGTGGCTACACCTTC. Amino acids: CASSLIWGGGYTF.

The rearrangement links TRBV30 to TRBJ2-6; 8 nucleotides align to TRBD1. V shed 1 base and J 1 base; nucleotides not matched to a gene: 3. This CDR3 is 16 amino acids long. Germline CDR1 reads GTSNPN; CDR2 reads SVGIG (reference sequence). The CDR3, as DNA: TGTGCCTGGAGTGCAACAGGGGGATCTGGGGCCAACGTCCTGACTTTC. Its translation is CAWSATGGSGANVLTF.

V is TRBV19 and J is TRBJ1-1, with 7 bases identical to TRBD1. After removal of 6 bases from V and 2 bases from J, the junction contained 15 bases not matched to a gene. Germline V CDR1 and CDR2: LNHDA, SQIVND (reference sequence). This CDR3 has 17 residues. The CDR3 protein is CASSRSSRQGNNTEAFF. DNA for the CDR3: TGTGCCAGTAGCCGATCAAGTAGACAGGGTAATAACACTGAAGCTTTCTTT.

This clone has just a few counts. The V gene is TRBV6-2 or TRBV6-3, the J gene TRBJ2-7; possible D gene TRBD1, 5 bases. This CDR3 is built from 14 residues. In germline, CDR1 is MNHEY, CDR2 SVGEGT. Trimming shortened V by 0 bases and J by 6 bases, and 12 bases separated the two germline ends. DNA for the CDR3: TGTGCCAGCAGTTACTCGCCAGGGCAACGCGAGCAGTACTTC. Its translation is CASSYSPGQREQYF.

CDR3 DNA sequence: TGTGCCAGCAGTGCCATACCCGGACAGGACACGAACACCGGGGAGCTGTTTTTT. Its translation: CASSAIPGQDTNTGELFF. The chain combines TRBV25-1 with TRBJ2-2; 7 nucleotides agree with TRBD1. This CDR3 contains 18 residues. The J segment lost 0 bases and the V segment lost 4 bases, leaving 11 bases of the junction unmatched. From germline, CDR1 is MGHDK and CDR2 SYGVNS.

This clone was counted between two and nine times. This chain connects TRBV6-5 to TRBJ1-5; TRBD1 might be the D (5 bases). V dropped 10 bases and J dropped 5 bases, with 15 bases sitting between them. Per the germline V gene, CDR1 is MNHEY and CDR2 is SVGAGI. The length of the CDR3 is 13 residues. This CDR3 reads CATARGIHQPQHF. CDR3 nucleotides: TGTGCCACCGCGAGGGGTATTCATCAGCCCCAGCATTTT.

This clone was observed once. The chain is built from TRBV5-1 and TRBJ2-3, with unresolved D. The germline V gene has CDR1 SGHRS and CDR2 YFSETQ. This CDR3 spans 14 amino acids. V was shortened by 1 base and J by 0 bases, with 6 bases between the two germline ends. As DNA, the CDR3 is TGCGCCAGCAGCTTGCCCGGAAGCACAGATACGCAGTATTTT. The encoded protein is CASSLPGSTDTQYF.

The chain combines TRBV19 with TRBJ2-2, with D possibly called TRBD1 or TRBD2 (5 bases each). The CDR3 spans 15 residues. CDR1 is LNHDA and CDR2 is SQIVND in the germline V gene (reference sequence). Trimming removed 6 bases at V and 1 base at J, with 12 bases between. CDR3 sequence reads: CASRKGTVNTGELFF. CDR3 coding DNA: TGTGCCAGTAGAAAGGGGACGGTGAACACCGGGGAGCTGTTTTTT.

V gene TRBV5-1 combines with J gene TRBJ1-6; a weak D match, TRBD1 (6 bases). This CDR3 is 17 amino acids long. V was pared by 0 bases and J by 10 bases, with 20 bases between. The germline V gene encodes CDR1 SGHRS and CDR2 YFSETQ. The CDR3 DNA reads TGCGCCAGCAGCTTGGGCCTCCTCCAGGGGCAAAGGTCACCCCTCCACTTT. Its protein is CASSLGLLQGQRSPLHF.

The V gene is TRBV5-1, the J gene TRBJ2-5, with 10 bases fitting TRBD2. CDR1 SGHRS and CDR2 YFSETQ come from the germline V gene. The CDR3 runs 16 residues. With V trimmed by 0 bases and J by 5 bases, 7 bases remained unmatched. In DNA, the CDR3 is TGCGCCAGCAGCTTGGCCTCACTAGCGGGGAAGGAGACCCAGTACTTC. As protein: CASSLASLAGKETQYF.

The rearrangement joins TRBV19 to TRBJ1-5; 10 bases line up with TRBD1. CDR1 and CDR2 (germline): LNHDA, SQIVND (reference sequence). The V segment lost 6 bases and the J segment 3 bases; nucleotides outside the gene matches: 8. The CDR3 is 16 residues long. Here the CDR3 reads CASRDDRGRNNQPQHF. In DNA form, the CDR3 reads TGTGCCAGTAGAGACGACAGGGGGCGGAACAATCAGCCCCAGCATTTT.

The V gene is TRBV7-9, the J gene TRBJ2-2; 7 positions agree with TRBD1. Germline trimming cut 4 bases from V and 0 bases from J; bases unmatched to any gene: 2. The CDR3 spans 15 residues. Germline V gene sequence: CDR1 SEHNR, CDR2 FQNEAQ (reference sequence). In DNA, the CDR3 is TGTGCCAGCAGCTCAGGACAGGCGAACACCGGGGAGCTGTTTTTT. This translates into CASSSGQANTGELFF. Drawing the rest from reference TRBV7-9 and TRBJ2-2, the complete variable domain is DTGVSQNPRHKITKRGQNVTFRCDPISEHNRLYWYRQTLGQGPEFLTYFQNEAQLEKSRLLSDRFSAERPKGSFSTLEIQRTEQGDSAMYLCASSSGQANTGELFFGEGSRLTVL.

V and J are TRBV19 and TRBJ1-3; D gene uncertain. This CDR3 has 15 amino acids. Germline V gene data show CDR1 as LNHDA and CDR2 as SQIVND (reference sequence). V was trimmed by 3 bases and J by 5 bases, leaving 14 bases between them. The CDR3 here is CASSIQLSPRNTIYF. CDR3 nucleotide sequence: TGTGCCAGTAGTATTCAGCTCAGCCCAAGAAACACCATATATTTT.

The genes are TRBV21-1 and TRBJ1-1; no DNA check was done on the table's D call, TRBD1. TRBV21-1 constitutes a pseudogene. This CDR3 is 13 amino acids long. CDR3 region: CASRWGRKPEAFF. The CDR3 bases are TGTGCCAGCAGGTGGGGGCGCAAGCCTGAAGCTTTCTTT.